This T cell receptor (beta chain) was captured by sequencing in a study of cytomegalovirus exposure and HLA in healthy donors. This clone has just a few counts. The antigen is not known. Notes on the study in general: Later findings reportedly placed an Asian-associated ancestry cluster below the roughly 670-donor mean for N-insertions. The productive fraction for most TCR beta V segments was about 87% or about 30% in an earlier analysis. Later work found that TCR association rates differed between HLA loci; DRB1 had the most and HLA-C the fewest. Further analysis was carried out later, and it showed several of the most significant clusters appearing linked to common viral pathogens.

CDR1 is PRHDT and CDR2 is FYEKMQ in the germline V gene (reference sequence). Trimming took 5 bases from V and 4 from J; bases not matched to a gene: 6. The CDR3 spans 15 residues. It was with 60 Vbeta and 13 Jbeta primers that the PCR ran. Clones were sequenced by immunoSEQ multiplex PCR, and TCRdb holds only the in-frame ones, with some missing. This sample carries 160,000 or so clones, about 72% of them seen once, and the ten largest clones take more than 1.2%. The TCR sequence derives from a male donor in good health and CMV-seronegative. The source material was PBMCs. The rearrangement joins TRBV13 to TRBJ2-2, with TRBD1 matching over 8 bases. CDR3 in DNA: TGTGCCAGCAGCCTCTCAGGGGGCGGCACCGGGGAGCTGTTTTTT. Its translation: CASSLSGGGTGELFF.